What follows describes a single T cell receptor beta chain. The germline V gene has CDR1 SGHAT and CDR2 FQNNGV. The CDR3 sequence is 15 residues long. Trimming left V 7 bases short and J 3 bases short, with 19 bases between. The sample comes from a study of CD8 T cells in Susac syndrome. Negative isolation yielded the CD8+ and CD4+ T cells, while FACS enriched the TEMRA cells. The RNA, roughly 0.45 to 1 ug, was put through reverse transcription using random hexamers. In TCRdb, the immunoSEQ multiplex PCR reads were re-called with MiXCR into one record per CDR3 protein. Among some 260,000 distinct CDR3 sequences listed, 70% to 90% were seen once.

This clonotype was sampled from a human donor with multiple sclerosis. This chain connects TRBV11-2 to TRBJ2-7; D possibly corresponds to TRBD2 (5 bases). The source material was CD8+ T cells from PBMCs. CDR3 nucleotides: TGTGCCAGCAATCCTTTAGGACTTCCGAGCTACGAGCAGTACTTC. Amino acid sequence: CASNPLGLPSYEQYF.